These 17 T cell receptor beta chains were sequenced from one sample in a study of shared clonotypes between healthy human individuals. The data were produced by immunoSEQ multiplex PCR, yet TCRdb's version contains in-frame clones alone and is incomplete. Of approximately 2,300,000 clones in the sample, 85% to 95% are singletons; the top ten hold approximately 0.39%. The sequenced sample consisted of naive CD4+ T cells from PBMCs. Subset specified: CD45RA+ positively selected. Source of these receptors: a man aged 18 to 30 in good health. Some clones in this sample may be carry-over from other donors' samples.

The chain is built from TRBV5-8 and TRBJ2-3, with 16 bases fitting TRBD2. In germline, CDR1 is SGHTS, CDR2 YDEGEE. The trim removed 1 base at V and 3 bases at J, leaving 8 bases unmatched. The CDR3 is 19 residues long. CDR3 DNA: TGTGCCAGCAGCTTGTCAGGGACTAGCGGGAGGGCCTGGACAGATACGCAGTATTTT. This gives the protein CASSLSGTSGRAWTDTQYF.

The chain has TRBV5-1 and TRBJ2-3; TRBD2 agrees at 10 bases. Trimming cost V 2 bases and J 5 bases; bases outside gene matches: 5. This CDR3 comprises 15 residues. CDR1 is SGHRS and CDR2 is YFSETQ in the germline V gene. CDR3 residues: CASSFGLADIDTQYF. DNA of the CDR3: TGCGCCAGCAGCTTCGGACTAGCGGATATAGATACGCAGTATTTT. Looking up the rest from reference TRBV5-1 and TRBJ2-3 gives the full variable domain: KAGVTQTPRYLIKTRGQQVTLSCSPISGHRSVSWYQQTPGQGLQFLFEYFSETQRNKGNFPGRFSGRQFSNSRSEMNVSTLELGDSALYLCASSFGLADIDTQYFGPGTRLTVL.

A remark on this clone: The identical CDR3 is also encoded by other nucleotide sequences in the sample. This chain joins TRBV5-1 and TRBJ2-1, with D possibly TRBD1 on 6 matching bases. V dropped 7 bases and J dropped 5 bases, with 13 bases sitting between them. This CDR3 is 13 amino acids long. Germline CDR1 reads SGHRS; CDR2 reads YFSETQ. CDR3 coding DNA: TGCGCCAGCTCTACGGACAGTAACAATGAGCAGTTCTTC. Its protein is CASSTDSNNEQFF.

This chain uses TRBV28 with TRBJ1-5; D gene unclear. The CDR3 extends over 16 amino acids. Germline loops: CDR1 MDHEN, CDR2 SYDVKM. Deletions cut 5 bases from V and 0 bases from J, with 14 bases between. CDR3 sequence (DNA): TGTGCCAGCAGTACGACCGGGCCCTATAGCAATCAGCCCCAGCATTTT. Translating it yields CASSTTGPYSNQPQHF.

The chain uses TRBV5-1 and TRBJ2-7, with D possibly being TRBD1 or TRBD2 (5 bases each). CDR1 SGHRS and CDR2 YFSETQ come from the germline V gene. Trimming cost V 5 bases and J 6 bases, with 18 bases left between them. This CDR3 contains 14 residues. The CDR3 DNA follows: TGCGCCAGCAGTCACGGCGGGCAGGGCGGCGAGCAGTACTTC. This gives the protein CASSHGGQGGEQYF.

The rearrangement uses TRBV7-3 and TRBJ1-1; 7 nucleotides match TRBD1. The CDR3 has 14 residues. Germline V CDR1 and CDR2: SGHTA, FQGTGA. With V trimmed by 5 bases and J by 6 bases, 9 bases remained unmatched. The CDR3 DNA follows: TGTGCCAGCAGCCCTACAGGGGCTAACGCTGAAGCTTTCTTT. Translated: CASSPTGANAEAFF.

The gene calls are TRBV5-1 and TRBJ2-1; the D is unclear. This CDR3 has 15 amino acids. The ends were cut back, 1 base at V and 2 bases at J, with 10 bases in the middle. In germline, CDR1 is SGHRS, CDR2 YFSETQ. For the CDR3, the DNA is TGCGCCAGCAGCTTGAGTAGGGAACCCTACAATGAGCAGTTCTTC. Its translation: CASSLSREPYNEQFF. The whole variable domain, filled in from reference TRBV5-1 and TRBJ2-1, reads KAGVTQTPRYLIKTRGQQVTLSCSPISGHRSVSWYQQTPGQGLQFLFEYFSETQRNKGNFPGRFSGRQFSNSRSEMNVSTLELGDSALYLCASSLSREPYNEQFFGPGTRLTVL.

This sequence joins TRBV15 and TRBJ1-5; D possibly corresponds to TRBD1 (6 bases). The length of the CDR3 is 16 residues. CDR1 and CDR2 from the germline V gene are LNHNV and YYDKDF (reference sequence). The V end lost 5 bases, the J end lost 1 base, and 15 bases lay between the germline ends. CDR3 bases: TGTGCCACCAGCGGGGGCCGAAGCTTAAGCAATCAGCCCCAGCATTTT. Translating it yields CATSGGRSLSNQPQHF.

This clone was seen only once. This chain connects TRBV28 to TRBJ2-7; 8 nucleotides match TRBD1. Trimming at V came to 1 base and at J to 6 bases, leaving 5 bases not matched to a gene. This CDR3 has 14 amino acids. The germline V gene encodes CDR1 MDHEN and CDR2 SYDVKM. The CDR3 bases are TGTGCCAGCAGTTTATTCGACAGGGGCGGCGAGCAGTACTTC. This sequence encodes CASSLFDRGGEQYF.

The chain is built from TRBV5-1 and TRBJ2-2, with 7 nucleotides matching TRBD2. Per the germline V gene, CDR1 is SGHRS and CDR2 is YFSETQ. Trimming cost V 6 bases and J 6 bases; bases outside gene matches: 8. This CDR3 has 14 amino acids. CDR3 sequence reads: CASTPQGGPGELFF. CDR3 DNA: TGCGCCAGCACGCCCCAGGGAGGGCCCGGGGAGCTGTTTTTT.

This clone came up once. The CDR3 DNA is TGTGCCAGTAGGAATCGAGGGACAGGGGGATACGAGCAGTACTTC. It codes for CASRNRGTGGYEQYF. The chain has TRBV19 and TRBJ2-7; 11 bases align to TRBD1. Germline CDR1 is LNHDA and CDR2 is SQIVND (reference sequence). Trimming removed 6 bases from V and 4 bases from J; junction bases left unmatched: 8. This CDR3 comprises 15 residues.

The chain links TRBV27 to TRBJ2-3; 9 bases are shared with TRBD2. The germline V gene has CDR1 MNHEY and CDR2 SMNVEV (reference sequence). Losses at the gene ends were 2 bases for V and 5 bases for J; bases not matched to a gene: 5. CDR3 length: 15 amino acids. CDR3 amino acids: CASSLRREGQDTQYF. The DNA for the CDR3 is TGTGCCAGCAGTTTACGGCGGGAGGGCCAAGATACGCAGTATTTT.

V is TRBV5-6 and J is TRBJ1-1; the match to TRBD1 covers 7 bases. V lost 4 bases, J lost 0 bases, and 6 bases stayed unmatched. The germline gives CDR1 SGHDT, CDR2 YYEEEE. The CDR3 has 15 residues. CDR3 bases: TGTGCCAGCAGCCGGGCGACAGGGATGAACACTGAAGCTTTCTTT. This encodes CASSRATGMNTEAFF.

A note on this clone: Other DNA sequences in the same sample also yield this CDR3. This rearrangement joins TRBV5-1 to TRBJ2-5; 7 bases line up with TRBD1. There are 14 residues in the CDR3. Per germline, CDR1 SGHRS and CDR2 YFSETQ. V lost 3 bases and J lost 5; bases outside the gene matches: 7. CDR3 in DNA: TGCGCCAGCAGCTCCGGACAGGCGGAGGAGACCCAGTACTTC. This codes for CASSSGQAEETQYF.

This rearrangement joins TRBV5-1 to TRBJ2-1, with D hard to call. Looked up from germline, CDR1 is SGHRS and CDR2 is YFSETQ. CDR3 size: 14 residues. The V gene lost 2 bases and the J gene lost 8 bases, with 14 bases spanning the gap. The CDR3 nucleotides read TGCGCCAGCAGCTTTTCGAACCAAGAGGATGAGCAGTTCTTC. It translates to CASSFSNQEDEQFF.

CDR3: CASGRGPNYGYTF. DNA of the CDR3: TGTGCCAGCGGCAGGGGCCCCAACTATGGCTACACCTTC. V usage is TRBV5-3 and J usage is TRBJ1-2, with D possibly matching TRBD1 (6 bases). TRBV5-3 has ORF status, its function being uncertain. This CDR3 is built from 13 residues. The V end was cut by 8 bases, the J end by 2 bases, with 13 bases between.

This sequence joins TRBV30 and TRBJ2-1; 8 bases fit TRBD1. J was trimmed by 4 bases and V by 5 bases; bases with no gene match: 7. Germline V gene sequence: CDR1 GTSNPN, CDR2 SVGIG (reference sequence). There are 14 residues in the CDR3. CDR3 nucleotide sequence: TGTGCCTGGGGGGGTGACAGGGGATACAATGAGCAGTTCTTC. It specifies CAWGGDRGYNEQFF.